Sequencing of this TCR beta chain was carried out in a study of OX40 agonist ivuxolimab in advanced cancers. As for the study in general: Prior therapy, whether anti-PD-1, anti-PD-L1 or anti-CTLA-4, was allowed, and less than 45% had some. Three patients got partial responses; one had hepatocellular carcinoma and two had cutaneous melanoma.

Profiling relied on immunoSEQ multiplex PCR, and the TCRdb table lists in-frame clones only, not all of them. The repertoire includes more than 85,000 clones, 90% of them detected once, and 1.5% to 2% sits in the top ten. CDR3 size: 12 residues. Germline CDR1 is KGHSH and CDR2 is LQKENI. With 6 bases removed from V and 4 bases from J, the gap between germline ends came to 6 bases. The clonotype originates from an adult with an advanced solid tumor such as melanoma, head and neck, liver or kidney cancer. The material sequenced was CD4+ or CD8+ T cells sorted from blood, taken in a trial of the OX40 agonist ivuxolimab. The chain is built from TRBV18 and TRBJ1-4; D not resolved. The CDR3 coding sequence is TGTGCCAGCTCGCCCAATAATGAAAAACTGTTTTTT. Encoded protein: CASSPNNEKLFF.